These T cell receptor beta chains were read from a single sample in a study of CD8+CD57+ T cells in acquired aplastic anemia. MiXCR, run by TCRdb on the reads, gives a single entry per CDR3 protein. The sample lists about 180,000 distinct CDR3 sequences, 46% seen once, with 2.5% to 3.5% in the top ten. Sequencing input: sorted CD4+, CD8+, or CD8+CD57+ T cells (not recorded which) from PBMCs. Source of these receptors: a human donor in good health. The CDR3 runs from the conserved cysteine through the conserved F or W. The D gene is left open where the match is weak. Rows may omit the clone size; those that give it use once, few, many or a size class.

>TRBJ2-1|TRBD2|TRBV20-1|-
TGCAGTGCTAGAGGTAGCGGGGGGGCAAATGAGCAGTTCTTC
CSARGSGGANEQFF
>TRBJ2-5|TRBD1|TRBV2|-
TGTGCCAGCCGAGGGGGCAGGCAAGAGACCCAGTACTTC
CASRGGRQETQYF
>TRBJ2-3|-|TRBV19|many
TGTGCCAGTAGTAAGAGACAACCTAGCACAGATACGCAGTATTTT
CASSKRQPSTDTQYF
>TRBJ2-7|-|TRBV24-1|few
TGTGCCACCAGTGATTCTGACGGCCCCCGACTCTACGAGCAGTACTTC
CATSDSDGPRLYEQYF
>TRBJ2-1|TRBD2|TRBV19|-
TGTGCCAGTAGTACTTCTAGCGGGGGCCACAATGAGCAGTTCTTC
CASSTSSGGHNEQFF
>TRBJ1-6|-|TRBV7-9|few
TGTGCCAGCACCAGAGGCGGGGATTCACCCCTCCACTTT
CASTRGGDSPLHF
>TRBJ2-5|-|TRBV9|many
TGTGCCAGCAGCGTAGGAGGGCAAGTAGAGACCCAGTACTTC
CASSVGGQVETQYF
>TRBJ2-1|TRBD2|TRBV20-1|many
TGCAGTGCTCAGGTAGCGGGCAACTCCTACAATGAGCAGTTCTTC
CSAQVAGNSYNEQFF
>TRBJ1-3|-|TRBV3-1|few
TGTGCCAGCAGCCAAGGAATTGCCCCTGGAAACACCATATATTTT
CASSQGIAPGNTIYF
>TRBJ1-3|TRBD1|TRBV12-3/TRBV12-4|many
TGTGCCAGCAGTTTTTGGGACAGGGGAAACACCATATATTTT
CASSFWDRGNTIYF
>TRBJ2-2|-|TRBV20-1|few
TGCAGTGCTAGTCTTCACACCGGGGAGCTGTTTTTT
CSASLHTGELFF
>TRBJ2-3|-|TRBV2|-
TGTGCTAGAGATCCGAAGAGGGAGCCAGATACGCAGTATTTT
CARDPKREPDTQYF
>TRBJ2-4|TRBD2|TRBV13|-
TGTGCCAGCGCCCAACTAGCGGGAGGGCCTCTTGCCAAAAACATTCAGTACTTC
CASAQLAGGPLAKNIQYF
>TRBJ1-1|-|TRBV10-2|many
TGCGCCAGCACCTTGGATACTGAAGCTTTCTTT
CASTLDTEAFF
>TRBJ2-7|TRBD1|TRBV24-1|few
TGTGCCACCAGTGATCACCTTGGACAGGGGGCACGTCTATACGAGCAGTACTTC
CATSDHLGQGARLYEQYF
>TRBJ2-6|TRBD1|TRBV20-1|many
TGCAGTGCCCGGGGACAGGGGGCGCCTGGGGCCAACGTCCTGACTTTC
CSARGQGAPGANVLTF
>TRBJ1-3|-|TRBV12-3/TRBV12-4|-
TGTGCCAGCAGTTTTTCGGGGGCTTACGGAAACACCATATATTTT
CASSFSGAYGNTIYF
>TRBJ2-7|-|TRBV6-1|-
TGTGCCAGCAGTCGCCTGACTAGGGAGGCAGGGCAGTACTTC
CASSRLTREAGQYF
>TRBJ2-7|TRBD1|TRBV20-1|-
TGCAGTGCGTTAACCGGGACAGGGGGGTACGAGCAGTACTTC
CSALTGTGGYEQYF
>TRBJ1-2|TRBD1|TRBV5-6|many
TGTGCCAGCAGCTTGAACAGGGGAGACGGCTACACCTTC
CASSLNRGDGYTF
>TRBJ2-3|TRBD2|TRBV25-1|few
TGTGCCAGCGGACTAGCGGGAAGAGATACGCAGTATTTT
CASGLAGRDTQYF
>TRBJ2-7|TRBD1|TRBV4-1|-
TGCGCCAGCAGCCAGGCCCCGGGACAGGGCTACGAGCAGTACTTC
CASSQAPGQGYEQYF
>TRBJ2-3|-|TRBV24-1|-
TGTGCCACCAGTGATCCTACTGGGACCTTAGATACGCAGTATTTT
CATSDPTGTLDTQYF
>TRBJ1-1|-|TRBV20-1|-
TGCAGTGCTAGTAGGGATGAAGCTTTCTTT
CSASRDEAFF
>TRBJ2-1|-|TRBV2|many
TGTGCCAGCAGCTCGGGGGCGGCCTACAATGAGCAGTTCTTC
CASSSGAAYNEQFF
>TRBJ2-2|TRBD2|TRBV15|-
TGTGCCACCAGTCCAACGGGAGGGTTGGCCGGGGAGCTGTTTTTT
CATSPTGGLAGELFF
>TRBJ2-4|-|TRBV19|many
TGTGCCAGTAGTATAGCGGCGGTAGCCAAAAACATTCAGTACTTC
CASSIAAVAKNIQYF
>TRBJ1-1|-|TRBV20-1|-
TGCAGTGCTAGACAGGGGTTGTGGGGAGGTGAAGCTTTCTTT
CSARQGLWGGEAFF
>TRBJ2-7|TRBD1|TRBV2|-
TGTGCCAGCAGTGGACGCGGACAGGGGGTAGCTGGATCCTACGAGCAGTACTTC
CASSGRGQGVAGSYEQYF
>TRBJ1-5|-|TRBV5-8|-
TGTGCCAGCACCCCGGGCTTATCGGGGCCCCAGCATTTT
CASTPGLSGPQHF
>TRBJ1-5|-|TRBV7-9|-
TGTGCCGGCAGCTTAAGTTTCAATCAGCCCCAGCATTTT
CAGSLSFNQPQHF
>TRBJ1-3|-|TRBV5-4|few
TGTGCCAGCAGCTTGGCCGGCACACGCGGAAACACCATATATTTT
CASSLAGTRGNTIYF
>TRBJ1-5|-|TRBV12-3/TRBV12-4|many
TGTGCCAGCAGCCCCCAGGTCCCCAATCAGCCCCAGCATTTT
CASSPQVPNQPQHF
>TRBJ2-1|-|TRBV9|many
TGTGCCAGCAGCAGCGTAGGCGGAGGGTCCTACAATGAGCAGTTCTTC
CASSSVGGGSYNEQFF
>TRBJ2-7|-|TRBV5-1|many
TGCGCCAGCAGCTTGGGCAGGTCCCTTGGCTACGAGCAGTACTTC
CASSLGRSLGYEQYF
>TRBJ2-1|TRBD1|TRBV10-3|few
TGTGCCATCTTGGGGACAGGGGGCATGAATGAGCAGTTCTTC
CAILGTGGMNEQFF
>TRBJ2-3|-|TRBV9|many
TGTGCCAGCAGCGTAGCCGGGACGCAGTATTTT
CASSVAGTQYF
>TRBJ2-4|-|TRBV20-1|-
TGCAGTGCGCTCAACAGGGCGGAGATAGCCAAAAACATTCAGTACTTC
CSALNRAEIAKNIQYF
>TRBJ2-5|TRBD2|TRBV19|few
TGTGCCAGTAGTACGGGACTAGCGGGAGGGGAGACCCAGTACTTC
CASSTGLAGGETQYF
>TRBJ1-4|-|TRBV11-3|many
TGTGCCAGCAGCCGCGAAGGACACAGGGAGGAGGAAAAACTGTTTTTT
CASSREGHREEEKLFF
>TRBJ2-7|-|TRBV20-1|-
TGCAGTGCCCTCAAGAGAGAGAACGAGCAGTACTTC
CSALKRENEQYF
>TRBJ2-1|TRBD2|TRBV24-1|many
TGTGCCACCAGTGACCCAGGGACTAGCGGGTCCAATGAGCAGTTCTTC
CATSDPGTSGSNEQFF